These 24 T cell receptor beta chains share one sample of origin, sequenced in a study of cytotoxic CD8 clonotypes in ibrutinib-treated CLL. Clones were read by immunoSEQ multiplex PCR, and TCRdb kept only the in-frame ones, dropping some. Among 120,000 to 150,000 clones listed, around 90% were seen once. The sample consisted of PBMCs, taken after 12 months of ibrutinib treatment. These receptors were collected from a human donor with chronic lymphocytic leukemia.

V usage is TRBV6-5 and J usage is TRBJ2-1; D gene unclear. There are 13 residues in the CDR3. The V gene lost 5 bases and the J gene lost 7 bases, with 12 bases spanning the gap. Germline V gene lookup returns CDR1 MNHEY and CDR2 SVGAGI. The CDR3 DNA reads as TGTGCCAGCAGTGTCGGAACCCCTAATGAGCAGTTCTTC. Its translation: CASSVGTPNEQFF.

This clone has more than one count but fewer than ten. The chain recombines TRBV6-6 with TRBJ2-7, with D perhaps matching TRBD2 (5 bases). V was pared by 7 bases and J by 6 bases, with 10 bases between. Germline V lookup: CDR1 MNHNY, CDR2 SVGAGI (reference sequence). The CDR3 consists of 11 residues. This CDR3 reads CASTGVGEQYF. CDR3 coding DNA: TGTGCCAGCACCGGGGTAGGCGAGCAGTACTTC.

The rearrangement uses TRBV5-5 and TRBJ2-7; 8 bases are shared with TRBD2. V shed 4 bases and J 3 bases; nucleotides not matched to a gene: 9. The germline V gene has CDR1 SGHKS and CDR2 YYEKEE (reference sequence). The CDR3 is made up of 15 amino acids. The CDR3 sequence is CASSLGATSGYEQYF. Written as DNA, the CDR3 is TGTGCCAGCAGCCTAGGGGCTACTAGCGGCTACGAGCAGTACTTC.

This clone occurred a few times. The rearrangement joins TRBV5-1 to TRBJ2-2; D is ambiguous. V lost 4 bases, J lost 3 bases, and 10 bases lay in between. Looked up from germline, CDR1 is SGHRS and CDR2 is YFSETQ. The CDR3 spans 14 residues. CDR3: CASSADADTGELFF. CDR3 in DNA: TGCGCCAGCAGCGCGGACGCGGACACCGGGGAGCTGTTTTTT.

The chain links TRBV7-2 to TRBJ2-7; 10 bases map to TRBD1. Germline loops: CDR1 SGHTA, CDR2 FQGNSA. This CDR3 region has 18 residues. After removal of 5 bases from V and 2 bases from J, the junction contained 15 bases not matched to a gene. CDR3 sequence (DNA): TGTGCCAGCAGCCGAGGGACAGGGGAACGCTCATTGGCCTACGAGCAGTACTTC. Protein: CASSRGTGERSLAYEQYF.

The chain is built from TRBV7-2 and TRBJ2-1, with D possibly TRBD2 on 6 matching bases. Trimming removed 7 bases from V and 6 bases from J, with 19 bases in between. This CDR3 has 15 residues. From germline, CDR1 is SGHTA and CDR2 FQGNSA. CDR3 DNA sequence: TGTGCCAGCACCGCCCGACTAGGACCAGTCAATGAGCAGTTCTTC. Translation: CASTARLGPVNEQFF.

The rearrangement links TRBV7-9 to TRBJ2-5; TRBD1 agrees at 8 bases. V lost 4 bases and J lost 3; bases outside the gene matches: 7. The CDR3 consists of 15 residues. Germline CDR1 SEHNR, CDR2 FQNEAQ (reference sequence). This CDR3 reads CASSSTGERKETQYF. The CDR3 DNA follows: TGTGCCAGCAGCTCGACAGGGGAAAGAAAAGAGACCCAGTACTTC.

This CDR3 is CASPRDYSYNEQFF. As DNA, the CDR3 is TGTGCCAGCCCCCGGGACTACTCCTACAATGAGCAGTTCTTC. This chain joins TRBV2 and TRBJ2-1; 7 nucleotides agree with TRBD2. Germline V gene data show CDR1 as SNHLY and CDR2 as FYNNEI. Losses at the gene ends were 8 bases for V and 0 bases for J; bases not matched to a gene: 4. This CDR3 has 14 amino acids.

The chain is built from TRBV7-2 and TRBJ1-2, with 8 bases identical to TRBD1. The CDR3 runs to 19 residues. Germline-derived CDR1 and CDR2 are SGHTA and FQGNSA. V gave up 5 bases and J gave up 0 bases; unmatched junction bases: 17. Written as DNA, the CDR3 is TGTGCCAGCAGCCGCCAACCAGGGGCAGGGGGCGCGACTAACTATGGCTACACCTTC. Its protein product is CASSRQPGAGGATNYGYTF. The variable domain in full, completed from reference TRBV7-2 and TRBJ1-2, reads GAGVSQSPSNKVTEKGKDVELRCDPISGHTALYWYRQSLGQGLEFLIYFQGNSAPDKSGLPSDRFSAERTGGSVSTLTIQRTQQEDSAVYLCASSRQPGAGGATNYGYTFGSGTRLTVV.

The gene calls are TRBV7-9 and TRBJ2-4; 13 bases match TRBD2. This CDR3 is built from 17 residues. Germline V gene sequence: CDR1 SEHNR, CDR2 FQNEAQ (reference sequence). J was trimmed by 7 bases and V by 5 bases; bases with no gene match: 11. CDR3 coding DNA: TGTGCCAGCAGCAACGGACTAGCGGGAGTCCCGGTGAACATTCAGTACTTC. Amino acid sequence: CASSNGLAGVPVNIQYF.

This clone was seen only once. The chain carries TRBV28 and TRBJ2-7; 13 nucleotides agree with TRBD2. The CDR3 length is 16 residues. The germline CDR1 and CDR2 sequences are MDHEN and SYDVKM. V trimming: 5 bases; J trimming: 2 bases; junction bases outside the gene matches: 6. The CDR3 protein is CASSSGTSGTTYEQYF. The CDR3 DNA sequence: TGTGCCAGCAGTAGTGGGACTAGCGGGACCACCTACGAGCAGTACTTC. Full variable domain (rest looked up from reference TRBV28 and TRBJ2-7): DVKVTQSSRYLVKRTGEKVFLECVQDMDHENMFWYRQDPGLGLRLIYFSYDVKMKEKGDIPEGYSVSREKKERFSLILESASTNQTSMYLCASSSGTSGTTYEQYFGPGTRLTVT.

CDR3 loop: CASSYSQGVTDTQYF. CDR3 sequence (DNA): TGTGCCAGCAGTTACTCCCAGGGGGTCACAGATACGCAGTATTTT. J is TRBJ2-3 and V is TRBV6-5, with 7 bases fitting TRBD1. The CDR3 is 15 residues long. The V segment lost 0 bases and the J segment 2 bases; nucleotides outside the gene matches: 2. CDR1 is MNHEY and CDR2 is SVGAGI in the germline V gene.

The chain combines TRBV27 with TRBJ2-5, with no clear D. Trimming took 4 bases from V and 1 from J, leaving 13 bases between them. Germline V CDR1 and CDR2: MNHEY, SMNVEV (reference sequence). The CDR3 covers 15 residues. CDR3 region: CASSWGGRTQETQYF. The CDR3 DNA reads TGTGCCAGCAGTTGGGGTGGACGGACCCAAGAGACCCAGTACTTC.

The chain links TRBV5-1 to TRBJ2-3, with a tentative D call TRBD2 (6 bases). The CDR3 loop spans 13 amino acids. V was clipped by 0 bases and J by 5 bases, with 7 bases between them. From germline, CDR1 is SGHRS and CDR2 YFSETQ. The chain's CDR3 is CASSLVGGDTQYF. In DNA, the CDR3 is TGCGCCAGCAGCTTGGTCGGGGGAGATACGCAGTATTTT.

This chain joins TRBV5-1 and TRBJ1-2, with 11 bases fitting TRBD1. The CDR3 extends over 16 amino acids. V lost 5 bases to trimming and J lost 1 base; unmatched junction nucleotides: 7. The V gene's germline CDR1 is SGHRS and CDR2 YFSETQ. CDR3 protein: CASSPGQGAHNYGYTF. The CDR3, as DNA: TGCGCCAGCAGTCCTGGACAGGGGGCCCATAACTATGGCTACACCTTC.

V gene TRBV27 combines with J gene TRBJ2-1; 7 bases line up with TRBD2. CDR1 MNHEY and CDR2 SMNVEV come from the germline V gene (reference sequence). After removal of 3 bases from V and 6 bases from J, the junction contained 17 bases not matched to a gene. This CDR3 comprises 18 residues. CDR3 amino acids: CASSFLGLERSPFNEQFF. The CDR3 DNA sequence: TGTGCCAGCAGTTTCCTCGGACTAGAAAGGTCGCCTTTCAATGAGCAGTTCTTC.

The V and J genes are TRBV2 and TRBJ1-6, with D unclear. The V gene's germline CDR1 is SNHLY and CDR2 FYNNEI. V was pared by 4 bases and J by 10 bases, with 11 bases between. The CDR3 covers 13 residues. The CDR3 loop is CASSGEVGSPLHF. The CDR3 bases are TGTGCCAGCAGTGGGGAAGTGGGCTCACCCCTCCACTTT.

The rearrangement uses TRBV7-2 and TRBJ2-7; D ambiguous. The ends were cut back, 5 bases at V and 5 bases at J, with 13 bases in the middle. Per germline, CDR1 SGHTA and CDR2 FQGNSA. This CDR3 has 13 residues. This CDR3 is CASSPTITHEQYF. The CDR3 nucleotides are TGTGCCAGCAGCCCCACGATCACCCACGAGCAGTACTTC.

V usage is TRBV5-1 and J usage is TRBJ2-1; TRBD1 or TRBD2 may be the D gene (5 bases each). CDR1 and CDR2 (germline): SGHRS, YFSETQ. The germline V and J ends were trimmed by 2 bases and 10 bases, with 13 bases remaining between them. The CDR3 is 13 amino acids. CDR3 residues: CASSLRFGGEQFF. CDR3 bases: TGCGCCAGCAGCTTAAGGTTTGGGGGAGAGCAGTTCTTC.

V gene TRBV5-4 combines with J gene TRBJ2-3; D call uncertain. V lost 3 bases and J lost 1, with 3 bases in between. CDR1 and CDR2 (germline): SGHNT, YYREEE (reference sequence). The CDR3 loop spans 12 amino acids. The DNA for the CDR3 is TGTGCCAGCAGCTCGGGCACAGATACGCAGTATTTT. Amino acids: CASSSGTDTQYF.

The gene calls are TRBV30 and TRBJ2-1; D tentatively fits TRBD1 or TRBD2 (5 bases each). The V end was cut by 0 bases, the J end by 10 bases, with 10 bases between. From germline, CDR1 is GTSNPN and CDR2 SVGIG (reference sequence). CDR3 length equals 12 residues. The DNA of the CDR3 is TGTGCCTGGAGTGTTAGGGGACGAGAGCAGTTCTTC. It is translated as CAWSVRGREQFF.

The CDR3 is CASSTESNQPQHF. DNA for the CDR3: TGTGCCAGTAGTACAGAGAGCAATCAGCCCCAGCATTTT. This sequence joins TRBV19 and TRBJ1-5; D gene uncertain. Per the germline V gene, CDR1 is LNHDA and CDR2 is SQIVND (reference sequence). The CDR3 loop spans 13 amino acids. V gave up 4 bases and J gave up 1 base, with 5 bases separating them.

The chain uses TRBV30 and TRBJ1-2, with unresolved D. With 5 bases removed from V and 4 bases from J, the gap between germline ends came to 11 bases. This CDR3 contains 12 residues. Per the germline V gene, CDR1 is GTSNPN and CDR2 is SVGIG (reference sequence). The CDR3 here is CAWEPQVYGYTF. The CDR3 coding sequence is TGTGCCTGGGAGCCTCAGGTCTATGGCTACACCTTC.

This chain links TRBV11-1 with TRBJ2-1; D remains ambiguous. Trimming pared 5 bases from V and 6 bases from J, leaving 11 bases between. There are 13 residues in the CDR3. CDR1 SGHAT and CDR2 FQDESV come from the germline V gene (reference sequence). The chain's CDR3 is CASSPIPSNEQFF. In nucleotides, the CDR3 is TGTGCCAGCAGCCCAATCCCATCCAATGAGCAGTTCTTC.